This TCR beta chain comes out of a study of T-cell reconstitution after alpha-beta-depleted transplantation in children (dated by TCRdb to 2016 to 2017). Regarding the research as a whole: T-cell immune reconstitution after TCRalphabeta/CD19-depleted allogeneic hematopoietic cell transplantation in children was quantitatively tracked in the study by means of TCR repertoire profiling.

The sample's treatment or condition label, decoded: allogeneic hematopoietic cell transplantation with graft depleted of TCRalphabeta T cells and CD19 B cells. The transplant recipients were children given TCRalphabeta/CD19-depleted allogeneic hematopoietic cell grafts. General findings and caveats noted by the study authors: In some patients, high TCRbeta diversity at day 60 was attributed to recipient T cells and intrathymic progenitors that had survived conditioning. About two months after transplant, the apparently early recovery of alphabetaT-cell counts reportedly depended on just several hundred clones that had expanded rapidly and came from non-depleted graft cells. Over the following months the frequencies of hyperexpanded clones went down, and after one year T-cell counts and TCRbeta diversity were mostly credited to newly produced T cells.

A note on this clonotype: The specificity of this receptor is unknown. The input lacks base qualities; no much larger clone sits a single base away.

Based on the germline V gene, the CDR1 and CDR2 sequences are SGHRS and YFSETQ. The CDR3 measures 12 amino acids from cysteine to phenylalanine. Only the CDR3 portion is preserved as DNA: 36 bases, with reading frame beginning at the first base. Cut back by 3 bases and 11 bases, the V and J ends lie 14 bases apart. Library method: PCR. Sequencing relied on an Illumina HiSeq 2500. TCR libraries were prepared with molecular barcoding, using unique molecular identifiers to normalize TCRbeta repertoire quantification. The public sequencing data were trimmed at Q25 with fastp and processed into clonotypes with MiXCR by TCRdb, which kept only in-frame beta chains. Merged by CDR3 protein, the rows form single entries marked with the most common genes and DNA. This sample comprises about 980,000 distinct CDR3 sequences, about 30% of them detected only once. Of the sample, over 25% is held by the ten largest clones.

This receptor was identified in a boy younger than two who had a stem cell transplant for SCID, so the T cells may come from the graft donor. This chain joins TRBV5-1 to TRBJ1-1; matching of 6 bases hints at TRBD1 as the D gene. The sample was PBMCs, mostly from graft donor cells, taken 360 days after TCRalphabeta/CD19-depleted stem cell transplant. DNA sequence: TGCGCCAGCAGCTCCCCGGGGGCCATGGCTTTCTTT. Translated, this gives CASSSPGAMAFF.